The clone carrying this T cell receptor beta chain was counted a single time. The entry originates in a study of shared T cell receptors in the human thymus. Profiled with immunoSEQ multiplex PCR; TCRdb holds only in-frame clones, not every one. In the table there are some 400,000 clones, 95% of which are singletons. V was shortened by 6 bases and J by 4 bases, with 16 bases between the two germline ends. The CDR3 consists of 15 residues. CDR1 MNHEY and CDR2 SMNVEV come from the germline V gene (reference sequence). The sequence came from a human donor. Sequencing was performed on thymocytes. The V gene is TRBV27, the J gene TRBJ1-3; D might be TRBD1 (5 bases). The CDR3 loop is CASSPTQGLGNTIYF. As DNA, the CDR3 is TGTGCCAGCAGCCCTACCCAGGGTCTCGGAAACACCATATATTTT.